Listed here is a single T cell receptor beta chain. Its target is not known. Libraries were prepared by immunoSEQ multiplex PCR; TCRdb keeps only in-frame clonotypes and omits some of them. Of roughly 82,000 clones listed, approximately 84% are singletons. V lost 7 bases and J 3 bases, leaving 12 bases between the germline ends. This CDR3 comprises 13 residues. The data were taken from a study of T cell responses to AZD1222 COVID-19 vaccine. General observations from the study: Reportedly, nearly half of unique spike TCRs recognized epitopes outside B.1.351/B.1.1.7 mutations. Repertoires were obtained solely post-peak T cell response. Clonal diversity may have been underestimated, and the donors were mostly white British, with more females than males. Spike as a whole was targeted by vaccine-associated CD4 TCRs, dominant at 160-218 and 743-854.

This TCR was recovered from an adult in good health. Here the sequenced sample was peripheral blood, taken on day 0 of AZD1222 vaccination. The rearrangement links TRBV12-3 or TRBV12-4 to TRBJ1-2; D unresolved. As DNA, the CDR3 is TGTGCCAGCAACCCGTTCGAAGACTATGGCTACACCTTC. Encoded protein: CASNPFEDYGYTF.